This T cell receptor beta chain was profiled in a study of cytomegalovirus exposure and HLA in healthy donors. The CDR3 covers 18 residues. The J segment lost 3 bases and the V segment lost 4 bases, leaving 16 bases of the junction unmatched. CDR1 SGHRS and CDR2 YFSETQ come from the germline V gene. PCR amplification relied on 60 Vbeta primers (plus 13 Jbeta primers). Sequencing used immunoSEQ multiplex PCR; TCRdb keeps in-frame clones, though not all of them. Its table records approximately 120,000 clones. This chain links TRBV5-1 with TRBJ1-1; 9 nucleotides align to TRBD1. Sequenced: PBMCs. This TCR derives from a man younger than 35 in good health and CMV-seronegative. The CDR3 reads CASSPRGTGYMMDTEAFF. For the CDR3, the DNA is TGCGCCAGCAGCCCCCGAGGGACAGGGTATATGATGGACACTGAAGCTTTCTTT.